A selection of T cell receptor beta chains follows, all from one sample in a study of monozygotic twins with inflammatory bowel disease. From its re-call of the 5' RACE reads, TCRdb lists each CDR3 protein once, without DNA. This sample's clone table lists a few hundred thousand distinct CDR3 sequences. Sequencing was performed on blood. The receptors originated from a human donor with ulcerative colitis or Crohn's disease, or a healthy co-twin of an affected twin (not recorded which). Each CDR3 is given with its conserved first and last residue.

>TRBV7-2|TRBJ2-3
CASSSPLVVTQYF
>TRBV20-1|TRBJ1-6
CSARPGTGNSPLHF
>TRBV19|TRBJ1-1
CASSMGRGQNTEAFF
>TRBV3-1|TRBJ2-6
CASSQNSGANVLTF
>TRBV5-1|TRBJ2-3
CASRSTLGTDTQYF
>TRBV30|TRBJ1-4
CAWRKERANEKLFF
>TRBV5-6|TRBJ1-2
CASSLEVSGYTF
>TRBV24-1|TRBJ1-1
CATSDPASEAFF
>TRBV6-2/TRBV6-3|TRBJ1-5
CASSLIGKAERPNQPQHF
>TRBV12-3/TRBV12-4|TRBJ1-5
CASSQYSNQPQHF
>TRBV9|TRBJ2-1
CASSVPSGNEQFF
>TRBV29-1|TRBJ2-1
CSVEVGGPYNEQFF
>TRBV5-1|TRBJ2-2
CASSPNQGGLNTGELFF
>TRBV20-1|TRBJ2-3
CSASPGVSTDTQYF
>TRBV30|TRBJ2-1
CALQTGAKNNEQFF
>TRBV18|TRBJ1-5
CASSPLETYNQPQHF
>TRBV20-1|TRBJ1-2
CSAQGQTRNGYTF
>TRBV12-3/TRBV12-4|TRBJ2-1
CASSLVLGLGGRNEQFF
>TRBV11-2|TRBJ2-7
CASSFGGGLSTISYEQYF
>TRBV9|TRBJ1-1
CASSQSGNTEAFF
>TRBV2|TRBJ1-5
CASSGRDQPQHF
>TRBV12-3/TRBV12-4|TRBJ2-3
CASSPTSGRTDTQYF
>TRBV29-1|TRBJ2-3
CSAEAGVDTQYF
>TRBV7-8|TRBJ1-4
CASSLEGSNEKLFF
>TRBV28|TRBJ2-7
CASSSSTSGHHIYEQYF
>TRBV21-1|TRBJ2-2
CASSKQGANEEETGELFF
>TRBV18|TRBJ1-6
CASSREQSTPLHF